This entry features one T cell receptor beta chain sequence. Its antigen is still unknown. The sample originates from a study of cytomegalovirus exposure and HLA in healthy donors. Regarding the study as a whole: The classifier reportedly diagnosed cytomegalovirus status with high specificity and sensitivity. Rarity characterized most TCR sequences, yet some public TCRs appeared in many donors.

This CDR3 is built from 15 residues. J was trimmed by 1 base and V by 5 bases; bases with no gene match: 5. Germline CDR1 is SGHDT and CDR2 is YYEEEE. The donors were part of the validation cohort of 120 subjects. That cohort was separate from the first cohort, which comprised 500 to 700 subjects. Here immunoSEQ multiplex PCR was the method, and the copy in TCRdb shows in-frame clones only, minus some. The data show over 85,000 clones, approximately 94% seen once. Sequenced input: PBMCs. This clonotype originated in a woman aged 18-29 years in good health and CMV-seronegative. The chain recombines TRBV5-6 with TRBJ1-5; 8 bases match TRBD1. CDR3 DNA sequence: TGTGCCAGCAGTCAGGGGGCCCGGAGCAATCAGCCCCAGCATTTT. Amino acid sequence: CASSQGARSNQPQHF.